This T cell receptor (beta chain) is drawn from a study of T cell responses to AZD1222 COVID-19 vaccine. Produced via immunoSEQ multiplex PCR; TCRdb's table is partial and in-frame only. In the table there are 55,000 to 85,000 clones, roughly 89% of which are singletons. Study-level results: Reports say nearly half of spike-specific TCRs go after unmutated variant regions.

Germline V lookup: CDR1 MDHEN, CDR2 SYDVKM. V was pared by 4 bases and J by 5 bases, with 11 bases of the junction left unmatched. The CDR3 runs 16 residues. Worth noting for this clone: Its antigen is undetermined.

The TCR sequence derives from an adult in good health. V gene TRBV28 combines with J gene TRBJ2-5; TRBD2 matches 9 bases. Sequences were derived from peripheral blood, sampled on day 0 of AZD1222 vaccination. The CDR3 is CASSSASGARAETQYF. As DNA, the CDR3 is TGTGCCAGCAGTTCGGCTAGCGGGGCCCGGGCGGAGACCCAGTACTTC. The full variable domain, completed using reference TRBV28 and TRBJ2-5, is DVKVTQSSRYLVKRTGEKVFLECVQDMDHENMFWYRQDPGLGLRLIYFSYDVKMKEKGDIPEGYSVSREKKERFSLILESASTNQTSMYLCASSSASGARAETQYFGPGTRLLVL.